Shown below are 22 T cell receptor beta chains from a single sample sequenced in a study of shared clonotypes between healthy human individuals. TCRdb keeps only in-frame clones here, not all; method: immunoSEQ multiplex PCR. The data hold roughly 1,500,000 clones, with 98% observed a single time. The sequenced sample consisted of naive CD4+ T cells sorted from blood. Subset denoted: CD45RA+ positively selected. The receptors come from a man under 40 in good health.

V gene TRBV10-3 combines with J gene TRBJ1-2; tentative D call: TRBD1 (5 bases). Trimming pared 3 bases from V and 4 bases from J, leaving 18 bases between. This CDR3 is 16 amino acids long. Germline CDR1 reads ENHRY; CDR2 reads SYGVKD. The CDR3 bases are TGTGCCATCAGTGATACCCGACGGACACCCGGCTATGGCTACACCTTC. This gives the protein CAISDTRRTPGYGYTF.

This chain links TRBV20-1 with TRBJ2-1, with a tentative D call TRBD2 (6 bases). The CDR3 is 11 amino acids. Deletions cut 5 bases from V and 10 bases from J, with 12 bases between. The germline V gene has CDR1 DFQATT and CDR2 SNEGSKA (reference sequence). This CDR3 is CSARRTIEQFF. The CDR3 region has the DNA TGCAGTGCTCGGAGGACTATAGAGCAGTTCTTC.

J is TRBJ2-5 and V is TRBV7-9; no clear D. V was cut by 10 bases and J by 4 bases, with 13 bases left in between. Germline CDR1 is SEHNR and CDR2 is FQNEAQ (reference sequence). The CDR3 length is 12 residues. CDR3 sequence reads: CATHFIGETQYF. The CDR3 DNA reads as TGTGCCACACATTTTATTGGAGAGACCCAGTACTTC. The full variable domain, with the rest looked up from reference TRBV7-9 and TRBJ2-5, is DTGVSQNPRHKITKRGQNVTFRCDPISEHNRLYWYRQTLGQGPEFLTYFQNEAQLEKSRLLSDRFSAERPKGSFSTLEIQRTEQGDSAMYLCATHFIGETQYFGPGTRLLVL.

This rearrangement joins TRBV6-1 to TRBJ2-7, with TRBD1 matching over 7 bases. Germline values: CDR1 MNHNS, CDR2 SASEGT. Losses at the gene ends were 7 bases for V and 4 bases for J; bases not matched to a gene: 10. The length of the CDR3 is 14 residues. The CDR3 spells CASMKGGQFYEQYF. CDR3 coding DNA: TGTGCCAGCATGAAAGGGGGACAGTTTTACGAGCAGTACTTC.

The V call is TRBV18, the J call TRBJ1-4, with TRBD1 identical over 7 bases. V shed 3 bases and J 8 bases; nucleotides not matched to a gene: 9. Looked up from germline, CDR1 is KGHSH and CDR2 is LQKENI. The CDR3 loop spans 15 amino acids. CDR3 coding DNA: TGTGCCAGCTCACCGGGAGGCGCCAGGGGGGAAAAACTGTTTTTT. This gives the protein CASSPGGARGEKLFF.

Notes on this clone: This sample also contains other DNA sequences that code for the same CDR3. J is TRBJ2-1 and V is TRBV5-1; the match to TRBD2 covers 10 bases. The CDR3 is made up of 15 amino acids. Trimming at V came to 0 bases and at J to 6 bases, leaving 3 bases not matched to a gene. Germline V lookup: CDR1 SGHRS, CDR2 YFSETQ. The CDR3 bases are TGCGCCAGCAGCTTGGTGGCTAGCGGGGGCAATGAGCAGTTCTTC. This gives the protein CASSLVASGGNEQFF.

This chain uses TRBV19 with TRBJ2-3; possible D gene TRBD1, 7 bases. Germline CDR1 and CDR2: LNHDA and SQIVND (reference sequence). The CDR3 has 16 amino acids. V lost 5 bases and J 0 bases, leaving 15 bases between the germline ends. The DNA of the CDR3 is TGTGCCAGTAGTCCCCGACAGGGAGGAAGCACAGATACGCAGTATTTT. This sequence encodes CASSPRQGGSTDTQYF.

The chain recombines TRBV7-2 with TRBJ2-2, with 10 positions matching TRBD2. This CDR3 region has 16 residues. Germline trimming cut 5 bases from V and 5 bases from J; bases unmatched to any gene: 8. Germline V CDR1 and CDR2: SGHTA, FQGNSA. This CDR3 is CASSETSGRETGELFF. The CDR3 nucleotides are TGTGCCAGCAGCGAAACGAGCGGGAGGGAAACCGGGGAGCTGTTTTTT.

This chain links TRBV2 with TRBJ2-5; D is ambiguous. V was clipped by 5 bases and J by 5 bases, with 9 bases between them. The CDR3 extends over 12 amino acids. CDR1 SNHLY and CDR2 FYNNEI come from the germline V gene. CDR3 loop: CASSPWMETQYF. CDR3 DNA: TGTGCCAGCAGTCCGTGGATGGAGACCCAGTACTTC.

The rearrangement uses TRBV7-3 and TRBJ2-1; maybe TRBD2 (6 bases). Germline V gives CDR1 SGHTA, CDR2 FQGTGA. Deletions cut 5 bases from V and 6 bases from J, with 20 bases between. The CDR3 extends over 16 amino acids. For the CDR3, the DNA is TGTGCCAGCAGCCCCAAGGAGGGGATTTGGGTCAATGAGCAGTTCTTC. Protein: CASSPKEGIWVNEQFF.

The chain joins TRBV5-6 to TRBJ2-7; possibly TRBD1 or TRBD2 for D (6 bases each). CDR1 is SGHDT and CDR2 is YYEEEE in the germline V gene. V shed 5 bases and J shed 6 bases, with 9 bases lying between them. This CDR3 has 11 residues. The CDR3 loop is CASRPGAEQYF. CDR3 sequence (DNA): TGTGCCAGCAGGCCGGGGGCCGAGCAGTACTTC.

The genes are TRBV29-1 and TRBJ2-7; TRBD1 aligns across 9 bases. The junction had 7 bases not matched to a gene; V was cut back by 3 bases and J by 7 bases. Germline lookup yields CDR1 SQVTM and CDR2 ANQGSEA. This CDR3 is 13 amino acids long. CDR3 protein: CSVEGTGSREQYF. CDR3 sequence (DNA): TGCAGCGTTGAGGGGACAGGGAGTAGGGAGCAGTACTTC.

The chain has TRBV5-1 and TRBJ2-5; D unclear. Germline V CDR1 and CDR2: SGHRS, YFSETQ. The CDR3 covers 15 residues. With 0 bases removed from V and 0 bases from J, the gap between germline ends came to 9 bases. CDR3 coding DNA: TGCGCCAGCAGCTTGGCCACGGCGGACCAAGAGACCCAGTACTTC. This encodes CASSLATADQETQYF.

This chain joins TRBV27 and TRBJ2-2, with 8 bases fitting TRBD2. Per the germline V gene, CDR1 is MNHEY and CDR2 is SMNVEV (reference sequence). Losses at the gene ends were 5 bases for V and 5 bases for J; bases not matched to a gene: 7. CDR3 length: 15 residues. CDR3 nucleotide sequence: TGTGCCAGCAGTCCGGCGGGAGGAGATACCGGGGAGCTGTTTTTT. Translated, it gives CASSPAGGDTGELFF.

The V and J genes are TRBV6-1 and TRBJ2-7; D perhaps matches TRBD1 (5 bases). V lost 5 bases, J lost 4 bases, and 12 bases lay in between. This CDR3 is 13 amino acids long. The germline V gene encodes CDR1 MNHNS and CDR2 SASEGT. CDR3 region: CASSTRQNYEQYF. For the CDR3, the DNA is TGTGCCAGCAGTACCCGACAGAATTACGAGCAGTACTTC.

V usage is TRBV27 and J usage is TRBJ2-5; 7 bases align to TRBD1. Germline trimming cut 1 base from V and 3 bases from J; bases unmatched to any gene: 8. Germline-derived CDR1 and CDR2 are MNHEY and SMNVEV (reference sequence). CDR3 length: 16 amino acids. The CDR3 DNA sequence: TGTGCCAGCAGTTTATTTGAGGGGGCCAGCAAAGAGACCCAGTACTTC. Its protein is CASSLFEGASKETQYF.

The chain recombines TRBV6-5 with TRBJ2-7, with TRBD2 matching 7 bases. This CDR3 comprises 12 residues. Looked up from germline, CDR1 is MNHEY and CDR2 is SVGAGI. Unmatched junction bases numbered 1, after V lost 6 bases and J lost 2 bases. The CDR3, as DNA: TGTGCCAGCAGAGCGGGACCCTACGAGCAGTACTTC. This translates into CASRAGPYEQYF.

The chain is built from TRBV18 and TRBJ2-7; 7 bases map to TRBD2. V was clipped by 2 bases and J by 3 bases; unmatched bases: 7. From germline, CDR1 is KGHSH and CDR2 LQKENI. The CDR3 extends over 15 amino acids. The CDR3 DNA reads TGTGCCAGCTCACCAAGAGCGGGGACTAACTACGAGCAGTACTTC. It codes for CASSPRAGTNYEQYF. Drawing the rest from reference TRBV18 and TRBJ2-7, the complete variable domain is NAGVMQNPRHLVRRRGQEARLRCSPMKGHSHVYWYRQLPEEGLKFMVYLQKENIIDESGMPKERFSAEFPKEGPSILRIQQVVRGDSAAYFCASSPRAGTNYEQYFGPGTRLTVT.

J is TRBJ2-7 and V is TRBV19, with 7 bases fitting TRBD2. This CDR3 is 14 amino acids long. CDR1 is LNHDA, CDR2 SQIVND, per germline (reference sequence). The ends lost 5 bases at V and 3 bases at J; junction bases unmatched: 7. Here the CDR3 reads CASSPRDYLYEQYF. Written as DNA, the CDR3 is TGTGCCAGTAGTCCCCGGGACTACCTCTACGAGCAGTACTTC.

This chain joins TRBV5-1 and TRBJ1-5; D is unclear. Between the trimmed V and J ends, which lost 1 base and 0 bases, there was a span of 8 bases. The germline gives CDR1 SGHRS, CDR2 YFSETQ. CDR3 size: 15 residues. This chain's CDR3 is CASSLWAGSNQPQHF. CDR3 nucleotide sequence: TGCGCCAGCAGCTTGTGGGCCGGTAGCAATCAGCCCCAGCATTTT.

The chain carries TRBV11-2 and TRBJ2-7; no clear D gene. V gave up 5 bases and J gave up 2 bases, with 10 bases separating them. The CDR3 length is 13 residues. Germline-derived CDR1 and CDR2 are SGHAT and FQNNGV. CDR3 sequence reads: CASSTGVAYEQYF. The CDR3 bases are TGTGCCAGCAGCACGGGCGTGGCCTACGAGCAGTACTTC.

The CDR3 DNA is TGTGCCAGCAGCCAAGAAACTAGCACTGAGCAGTTCTTC. Encoded protein: CASSQETSTEQFF. This chain uses TRBV14 with TRBJ2-1; the D gene is possibly TRBD2 (6 bases). Germline V gene data show CDR1 as SGHDN and CDR2 as FVKESK. Trimming took off 0 bases at V and 9 bases at J, with 9 bases between the two ends. The CDR3 totals 13 residues.